This is a list of T cell receptor beta chains from one sample in a study of control samples from healthy donors and cancer patients. Assay used: immunoSEQ multiplex PCR; TCRdb lists only in-frame clones, some missing. The sample holds 120,000 or so clones, roughly 87% seen once. Sample: blood. The receptors originated from a man between 18 and 35 years old in good health. Each CDR3 is given with its conserved first and last residue. Each record gives: clone size, J gene, V gene, D gene, CDR3 DNA, CDR3 protein. The D gene is left open where the match is weak. Clone sizes are given selectively: once, few, many, or a class where the clone is expanded.

abundance: .; j_gene: TRBJ1-2; v_gene: TRBV12-2; d_gene: .; CDR3nt: TGTGCAAGTCGCTTCCCCGGGAGCTCATCCCATGGCTACACCTTC; CDR3aa: CASRFPGSSSHGYTF
abundance: .; j_gene: TRBJ2-5; v_gene: TRBV7-8; d_gene: TRBD1; CDR3nt: TGTGCCAGCAGTTTCTTCGACAGGGGCGGGCGAGAGACCCAGTACTTC; CDR3aa: CASSFFDRGGRETQYF
abundance: .; j_gene: TRBJ2-7; v_gene: TRBV4-1; d_gene: .; CDR3nt: TGCGCCAGCAGCCAAGATGCCGAGCAGTACTTC; CDR3aa: CASSQDAEQYF
abundance: .; j_gene: TRBJ1-6; v_gene: TRBV27; d_gene: .; CDR3nt: TGTGCCAGCAGTAGGCAGAGATATAATTCACCCCTCCACTTT; CDR3aa: CASSRQRYNSPLHF
abundance: few; j_gene: TRBJ2-4; v_gene: TRBV12-1; d_gene: .; CDR3nt: TGTGCCAGCAGCTTATCCGGGACAAAAAACATTCAGTACTTC; CDR3aa: CASSLSGTKNIQYF
abundance: .; j_gene: TRBJ1-2; v_gene: TRBV5-1; d_gene: .; CDR3nt: TGCGCCAGCAGCCTCGAACAGGGAATCAGCGGCTACACCTTC; CDR3aa: CASSLEQGISGYTF
abundance: .; j_gene: TRBJ1-2; v_gene: TRBV18; d_gene: .; CDR3nt: TGTGCCAGCTCACCATCAGGGGTTAACTATGGCTACACCTTC; CDR3aa: CASSPSGVNYGYTF
abundance: .; j_gene: TRBJ2-3; v_gene: TRBV6-6; d_gene: .; CDR3nt: TGTGCCAGCAGTCCCGGTGGAGATACGCAGTATTTT; CDR3aa: CASSPGGDTQYF
abundance: once; j_gene: TRBJ2-3; v_gene: TRBV7-9; d_gene: TRBD1; CDR3nt: TGTGCCAGCAGCTTTGACAGGGTGACAGATACGCAGTATTTT; CDR3aa: CASSFDRVTDTQYF
abundance: .; j_gene: TRBJ2-7; v_gene: TRBV5-1; d_gene: .; CDR3nt: TGCGCCAGCAGCCTCCACCCGGACAGTTCATACGAGCAGTACTTC; CDR3aa: CASSLHPDSSYEQYF
abundance: .; j_gene: TRBJ1-3; v_gene: TRBV11-2; d_gene: TRBD1; CDR3nt: TGTGCCAGCAGCGGACAGGGGGCGGGAAACACCATATATTTT; CDR3aa: CASSGQGAGNTIYF
abundance: .; j_gene: TRBJ2-1; v_gene: TRBV7-9; d_gene: TRBD2; CDR3nt: TGTGCCAGCAGCCAATACCTAGCGGCGGGCAGCTCCTACAATGAGCAGTTCTTC; CDR3aa: CASSQYLAAGSSYNEQFF
abundance: once; j_gene: TRBJ1-5; v_gene: TRBV5-8; d_gene: TRBD1; CDR3nt: TGTGCCAGCAGCCCACGACAGGGGTTTGGTCAGCCCCAGCATTTT; CDR3aa: CASSPRQGFGQPQHF
abundance: .; j_gene: TRBJ2-1; v_gene: TRBV7-3; d_gene: TRBD2; CDR3nt: TGTGCCAGCAGCTCCCAGACTAGCGGGAGGTCCAGCTCCTACAATGAGCAGTTCTTC; CDR3aa: CASSSQTSGRSSSYNEQFF
abundance: .; j_gene: TRBJ1-1; v_gene: TRBV7-9; d_gene: .; CDR3nt: TGTGCCAGCAGGCCACCTGTGAACAACGCTGAAGCTTTCTTT; CDR3aa: CASRPPVNNAEAFF
abundance: .; j_gene: TRBJ1-2; v_gene: TRBV18; d_gene: TRBD1; CDR3nt: TGTGCCAGCTCACCCGGGACAGGCTTAGAGGGCTATGGCTACACCTTC; CDR3aa: CASSPGTGLEGYGYTF
abundance: once; j_gene: TRBJ1-1; v_gene: TRBV28; d_gene: .; CDR3nt: TGTGCCAGCAGTCCGGGACACCAGAACACTGAAGCTTTCTTT; CDR3aa: CASSPGHQNTEAFF
abundance: once; j_gene: TRBJ2-3; v_gene: TRBV5-1; d_gene: TRBD1; CDR3nt: TGCGCCAGCAGCGCCGCCCGGGGACAGTCTGGCACAGATACGCAGTATTTT; CDR3aa: CASSAARGQSGTDTQYF
abundance: .; j_gene: TRBJ1-1; v_gene: TRBV12-5; d_gene: TRBD1; CDR3nt: TGTGCTAGTGGTTTGGGACAGGGAGCTTTCTTT; CDR3aa: CASGLGQGAFF
abundance: .; j_gene: TRBJ2-7; v_gene: TRBV18; d_gene: .; CDR3nt: TGTGCCAGCTCACCAGGCCTTCCCTACGAGCAGTACTTC; CDR3aa: CASSPGLPYEQYF
abundance: .; j_gene: TRBJ2-7; v_gene: TRBV24-1; d_gene: .; CDR3nt: TGTGCCACCAGTACCGGTCGGGCGTCGCAGTACTTC; CDR3aa: CATSTGRASQYF
abundance: few; j_gene: TRBJ1-2; v_gene: TRBV4-1; d_gene: TRBD1; CDR3nt: TGCGCCAGCAGCCAAGACAGACGGGACAGGGAAGGCTACACCTTC; CDR3aa: CASSQDRRDREGYTF
abundance: .; j_gene: TRBJ1-6; v_gene: TRBV28; d_gene: .; CDR3nt: TGTGCCAGCAACTTGGGACCCGTTTTCTCCTATAATTCACCCCTCCACTTT; CDR3aa: CASNLGPVFSYNSPLHF
abundance: .; j_gene: TRBJ1-1; v_gene: TRBV3-1/TRBV3-2; d_gene: .; CDR3nt: TGTGCCAGCAGCCGGCAGGGCATCACTGAAGCTTTCTTT; CDR3aa: CASSRQGITEAFF
abundance: once; j_gene: TRBJ2-5; v_gene: TRBV27; d_gene: .; CDR3nt: TGTGCCAGCAGCCCTCCGTACCAAGAGACCCAGTACTTC; CDR3aa: CASSPPYQETQYF
abundance: .; j_gene: TRBJ1-1; v_gene: TRBV6-5; d_gene: .; CDR3nt: TGTGCCAGCAGTTACTCGAGGGGGACTGAAGCTTTCTTT; CDR3aa: CASSYSRGTEAFF
abundance: .; j_gene: TRBJ2-1; v_gene: TRBV5-1; d_gene: TRBD2; CDR3nt: TGCGCCAGCAGCGGGACTAGTCCGACGAGTGAGCAGTTCTTC; CDR3aa: CASSGTSPTSEQFF
abundance: .; j_gene: TRBJ1-6; v_gene: TRBV10-3; d_gene: .; CDR3nt: TGTGCCATCAGGGAAAGAGGGCAGGGGTCCTATAATTCACCCCTCCACTTT; CDR3aa: CAIRERGQGSYNSPLHF
abundance: .; j_gene: TRBJ1-1; v_gene: TRBV19; d_gene: TRBD1; CDR3nt: TGTGCCAGTGCTCCCGGGACAGCCTTTTACACTGAAGCTTTCTTT; CDR3aa: CASAPGTAFYTEAFF
abundance: .; j_gene: TRBJ1-5; v_gene: TRBV5-8; d_gene: .; CDR3nt: TGTGCCAGCAGCTTGACCTCCGGGCTTACCCAGCATTTT; CDR3aa: CASSLTSGLTQHF
abundance: .; j_gene: TRBJ1-1; v_gene: TRBV30; d_gene: .; CDR3nt: TGTGCCTGGAATCGGGGGGCCGACGGTACTGAAGCTTTCTTT; CDR3aa: CAWNRGADGTEAFF
abundance: .; j_gene: TRBJ1-1; v_gene: TRBV6-5; d_gene: .; CDR3nt: TGTGCCAGCACCAGGAACACTGAAGCTTTCTTT; CDR3aa: CASTRNTEAFF
abundance: .; j_gene: TRBJ1-1; v_gene: TRBV15; d_gene: .; CDR3nt: TGTGCCACCAGCAGGTCACAGGGCACTGAAGCTTTCTTT; CDR3aa: CATSRSQGTEAFF
abundance: few; j_gene: TRBJ1-2; v_gene: TRBV6-1; d_gene: TRBD1; CDR3nt: TGTGCCAGCAGTGAAGGAGGGGGCGGCGAGGGCTACACCTTC; CDR3aa: CASSEGGGGEGYTF
abundance: .; j_gene: TRBJ2-7; v_gene: TRBV10-3; d_gene: .; CDR3nt: TGTGCCATCACCCACTTAGCAGACAAAGGCGAGCAGTACTTC; CDR3aa: CAITHLADKGEQYF
abundance: .; j_gene: TRBJ1-1; v_gene: TRBV5-1; d_gene: .; CDR3nt: TGCGCCAGCAGCTTGCGACCCAGCGGCACTGAAGCTTTCTTT; CDR3aa: CASSLRPSGTEAFF
abundance: .; j_gene: TRBJ1-2; v_gene: TRBV27; d_gene: .; CDR3nt: TGTGCCAGCAGTTATCAAGGGGATGGCGGCTACACCTTC; CDR3aa: CASSYQGDGGYTF
abundance: once; j_gene: TRBJ2-1; v_gene: TRBV27; d_gene: TRBD1; CDR3nt: TGTGCCAGCAGTCCCGACAGGGGCTCCTACAATGAGCAGTTCTTC; CDR3aa: CASSPDRGSYNEQFF
abundance: .; j_gene: TRBJ1-4; v_gene: TRBV4-3; d_gene: .; CDR3nt: TGCGCCAGCAGCCAAGACCCCCGAATGTCGACCCTTAATGAAAAACTGTTTTTT; CDR3aa: CASSQDPRMSTLNEKLFF
abundance: .; j_gene: TRBJ2-5; v_gene: TRBV5-6; d_gene: TRBD1; CDR3nt: TGTGCCAGCAGCTTGGGACAGGGGCGCGGTCAGACCCAGTACTTC; CDR3aa: CASSLGQGRGQTQYF
abundance: .; j_gene: TRBJ2-3; v_gene: TRBV24-1; d_gene: .; CDR3nt: TGTGCCACCAGCGAGGAGCGGGGCACAGATACGCAGTATTTT; CDR3aa: CATSEERGTDTQYF
abundance: .; j_gene: TRBJ2-2; v_gene: TRBV5-1; d_gene: .; CDR3nt: TGCGCCAGCAGCTACGTACAGGGACCCGGGGAGCTGTTTTTT; CDR3aa: CASSYVQGPGELFF
abundance: .; j_gene: TRBJ2-1; v_gene: TRBV11-2; d_gene: .; CDR3nt: TGTGCCAGCAGCTTAAGGGCTCGAGGTGGCTCCTACAATGAGCAGTTCTTC; CDR3aa: CASSLRARGGSYNEQFF
abundance: .; j_gene: TRBJ2-3; v_gene: TRBV5-1; d_gene: TRBD2; CDR3nt: TGCGCCAGCAGCTTGTCTCTCGGACTAGCAAGCACAGATACGCAGTATTTT; CDR3aa: CASSLSLGLASTDTQYF
abundance: .; j_gene: TRBJ1-1; v_gene: TRBV12-5; d_gene: .; CDR3nt: TGTGCTAGTGCCAAAACACTGAACACTGAAGCTTTCTTT; CDR3aa: CASAKTLNTEAFF
abundance: .; j_gene: TRBJ1-5; v_gene: TRBV28; d_gene: .; CDR3nt: TGTGCCAGCAGCATTCAACCAGGGCCCTTAGGGCCCCAGCATTTT; CDR3aa: CASSIQPGPLGPQHF
abundance: once; j_gene: TRBJ2-1; v_gene: TRBV27; d_gene: .; CDR3nt: TGTGCCAGCAGTCGGGGGTCCGGCAATGAGCAGTTCTTC; CDR3aa: CASSRGSGNEQFF
abundance: few; j_gene: TRBJ1-4; v_gene: TRBV28; d_gene: TRBD1; CDR3nt: TGTGCCAGCTGGGACAGGGGAGTAGATGAAAAACTGTTTTTT; CDR3aa: CASWDRGVDEKLFF
abundance: .; j_gene: TRBJ1-4; v_gene: TRBV28; d_gene: .; CDR3nt: TGTGCCAGCAGTTCCCCGCTGGAACTGTTTTTT; CDR3aa: CASSSPLELFF
abundance: .; j_gene: TRBJ2-7; v_gene: TRBV27; d_gene: .; CDR3nt: TGTGCCAGCCGGCTGATGACGAGGGGGTCTAACTCCTACGAGCAGTACTTC; CDR3aa: CASRLMTRGSNSYEQYF
abundance: .; j_gene: TRBJ2-6; v_gene: TRBV27; d_gene: TRBD2; CDR3nt: TGTGCCAGCAGCCCCCGGTCACTAGCGGGATCTGGGGCCAACGTCCTGACTTTC; CDR3aa: CASSPRSLAGSGANVLTF
abundance: .; j_gene: TRBJ2-2; v_gene: TRBV28; d_gene: TRBD2; CDR3nt: TGTGCCAGCAGCCTCATTACTAGCGGAGACACCGGGGAGCTGTTTTTT; CDR3aa: CASSLITSGDTGELFF
abundance: .; j_gene: TRBJ1-2; v_gene: TRBV11-2; d_gene: .; CDR3nt: TGTGCCAGCAGCTTACCACAGGGCTATGGCTACACCTTC; CDR3aa: CASSLPQGYGYTF